The 20 T cell receptor beta chains presented below share a single source sample, sequenced in a study of T cell changes during pregnancy in multiple sclerosis. Measured with immunoSEQ multiplex PCR; TCRdb has only the in-frame clones, and not every one. The profile covers under 55,000 clones, with over 80% appearing a single time and roughly a tenth taken by the ten largest. Here the sequenced sample was CD8+ T cells from peripheral blood mononuclear cells, taken after pregnancy. The receptors were sampled from a female donor with multiple sclerosis, enrolled in a pregnancy study.

V gene TRBV18 combines with J gene TRBJ2-3; D might be TRBD1 (5 bases). The CDR3 runs to 15 residues. Trimming left V 1 base short and J 3 bases short, with 11 bases between. Per the germline V gene, CDR1 is KGHSH and CDR2 is LQKENI. The CDR3 region has the DNA TGTGCCAGCTCACCACGGACAAGACGGACAGATACGCAGTATTTT. Its protein product is CASSPRTRRTDTQYF.

V is TRBV5-8 and J is TRBJ1-2, with TRBD1 matching over 10 bases. In germline, CDR1 is SGHTS, CDR2 YDEGEE. Trimming took 5 bases from V and 7 from J; bases not matched to a gene: 5. The CDR3 has 13 residues. CDR3 nucleotides: TGTGCCAGCAGTCCGACAGGGGGCTTTGGCTACACCTTC. Residues: CASSPTGGFGYTF.

The genes are TRBV29-1 and TRBJ2-7; the D gene is possibly TRBD1 (6 bases). Germline assignment: CDR1 SQVTM and CDR2 ANQGSEA. The CDR3 is made up of 14 amino acids. Trimming stripped 4 bases from V and 3 bases from J, with 16 bases between. The CDR3 DNA sequence: TGCAGCGTTGCGGGGACACATACGAACTACGAGCAGTACTTC. It specifies CSVAGTHTNYEQYF.

As concerns this clone: The sample has other DNA sequences that encode this CDR3 too. The J gene is TRBJ2-7, the V gene TRBV19; the match to TRBD2 covers 8 bases. CDR1 and CDR2 (germline): LNHDA, SQIVND (reference sequence). CDR3 length: 14 amino acids. Trimming cost V 3 bases and J 1 base; bases outside gene matches: 2. CDR3 sequence: CASSIGGGSYEQYF. CDR3 nucleotide sequence: TGTGCCAGTAGTATCGGCGGGGGGTCCTACGAGCAGTACTTC. Full variable domain (outside the CDR3, taken from reference TRBV19 and TRBJ2-7): DGGITQSPKYLFRKEGQNVTLSCEQNLNHDAMYWYRQDPGQGLRLIYYSQIVNDFQKGDIAEGYSVSREKKESFPLTVTSAQKNPTAFYLCASSIGGGSYEQYFGPGTRLTVT.

The gene calls are TRBV30 and TRBJ2-7; TRBD2 matches 9 bases. J lost 3 bases, V lost 1 base, and 4 bases had no gene match. The CDR3 spans 14 residues. CDR1 and CDR2 (germline): GTSNPN, SVGIG (reference sequence). The CDR3: CAWSGLAGLYEQYF. The DNA of the CDR3 is TGTGCCTGGAGTGGTCTAGCGGGACTCTACGAGCAGTACTTC.

The chain joins TRBV9 to TRBJ2-7; 11 bases line up with TRBD2. CDR1 is SGDLS and CDR2 is YYNGEE in the germline V gene. CDR3 size: 15 residues. The junction had 6 bases not matched to a gene; V was cut back by 4 bases and J by 3 bases. CDR3 sequence: CASSPTSGTLYEQYF. For the CDR3, the DNA is TGTGCCAGCAGCCCGACTAGCGGGACGCTCTACGAGCAGTACTTC.

This chain connects TRBV19 to TRBJ2-7; D gene unclear. V was shortened by 3 bases and J by 0 bases, with 6 bases between the two germline ends. Germline V CDR1 and CDR2: LNHDA, SQIVND (reference sequence). There are 13 residues in the CDR3. The CDR3 sequence is CASSISSSYEQYF. DNA of the CDR3: TGTGCCAGTAGTATTTCCAGCTCCTACGAGCAGTACTTC.

The chain combines TRBV7-9 with TRBJ2-7, with D maybe TRBD2 (7 bases). The CDR3 extends over 16 amino acids. Trimming removed 5 bases from V and 0 bases from J, with 17 bases in between. Germline V lookup: CDR1 SEHNR, CDR2 FQNEAQ (reference sequence). Here the CDR3 DNA reads TGTGCCAGCAGCCTCTCTGGGGGCGGGAGCTCCTACGAGCAGTACTTC. Translation: CASSLSGGGSSYEQYF. The whole variable domain, remainder taken from reference TRBV7-9 and TRBJ2-7, is DTGVSQNPRHKITKRGQNVTFRCDPISEHNRLYWYRQTLGQGPEFLTYFQNEAQLEKSRLLSDRFSAERPKGSFSTLEIQRTEQGDSAMYLCASSLSGGGSSYEQYFGPGTRLTVT.

The chain is built from TRBV5-1 and TRBJ2-7, with D tentatively TRBD1 (5 bases). Trimming left V 4 bases short and J 6 bases short, with 20 bases between. The CDR3 loop spans 15 amino acids. CDR1 and CDR2 from the germline V gene are SGHRS and YFSETQ. CDR3 protein: CASSLPDSLKTEQYF. CDR3 coding DNA: TGCGCCAGCAGCCTACCAGACAGCCTTAAAACCGAGCAGTACTTC.

The chain recombines TRBV27 with TRBJ1-6, with D perhaps TRBD1 (5 bases). The V gene's germline CDR1 is MNHEY and CDR2 SMNVEV (reference sequence). The V gene lost 0 bases and the J gene lost 10 bases, with 13 bases spanning the gap. This CDR3 contains 15 residues. The CDR3 sequence is CASSLSSGGGSPLHF. The CDR3 DNA reads TGTGCCAGCAGTTTATCGTCGGGGGGTGGGTCACCCCTCCACTTT.

This sequence joins TRBV7-9 and TRBJ1-2; D not resolved. V was cut by 8 bases and J by 0 bases, with 7 bases left in between. CDR1 is SEHNR, CDR2 FQNEAQ, per germline (reference sequence). The CDR3 spans 12 residues. CDR3 amino acids: CASQEANYGYTF. Written as DNA, the CDR3 is TGTGCCAGCCAGGAGGCTAACTATGGCTACACCTTC. Combining the CDR3 with reference TRBV7-9 and TRBJ1-2 gives the whole variable domain DTGVSQNPRHKITKRGQNVTFRCDPISEHNRLYWYRQTLGQGPEFLTYFQNEAQLEKSRLLSDRFSAERPKGSFSTLEIQRTEQGDSAMYLCASQEANYGYTFGSGTRLTVV.

This clone was counted a single time. This sequence joins TRBV19 and TRBJ1-1, with D hard to call. Between the trimmed V and J ends, which lost 3 bases and 2 bases, there was a span of 7 bases. The CDR3 loop spans 13 amino acids. CDR1 is LNHDA and CDR2 is SQIVND in the germline V gene (reference sequence). The CDR3, as DNA: TGTGCCAGTAGTATGACACCTAACACTGAAGCTTTCTTT. Its protein product is CASSMTPNTEAFF.

This clone has only a few counts. The chain uses TRBV10-3 and TRBJ1-5; the D gene is possibly TRBD1 (6 bases). CDR3 length equals 15 residues. The V and J ends lost 3 bases and 5 bases respectively, with 14 bases between them. Germline CDR1 reads ENHRY; CDR2 reads SYGVKD. CDR3 sequence: CAISDSGVGDQPQHF. The CDR3 nucleotides are TGTGCCATCAGTGACTCAGGGGTAGGGGATCAGCCCCAGCATTTT.

This clone occurred once. V and J are TRBV5-1 and TRBJ1-4; 9 bases match TRBD1. Germline assignment: CDR1 SGHRS and CDR2 YFSETQ. The CDR3 spans 14 residues. V lost 6 bases, J lost 7 bases, and 7 bases stayed unmatched. In DNA form, the CDR3 reads TGCGCCAGCACCCCGGGACAGGGTCGTGAAAAACTGTTTTTT. Protein sequence: CASTPGQGREKLFF.

The chain carries TRBV7-6 and TRBJ2-7; 9 bases fit TRBD2. CDR1 is SGHVS, CDR2 FNYEAQ, per germline. The CDR3 length is 18 residues. Trimming at V came to 5 bases and at J to 0 bases, leaving 14 bases not matched to a gene. The CDR3 region has the DNA TGTGCCAGCAGCCCATACCGCCGGGTAGCGGGAGACTCCTACGAGCAGTACTTC. Its translation: CASSPYRRVAGDSYEQYF.

The chain combines TRBV7-9 with TRBJ1-2; D ambiguous. Between the trimmed V and J ends, which lost 6 bases and 4 bases, there was a span of 6 bases. Per the germline V gene, CDR1 is SEHNR and CDR2 is FQNEAQ (reference sequence). This CDR3 spans 11 amino acids. The CDR3 protein is CASRGAYGYTF. The CDR3, as DNA: TGTGCCAGCAGGGGCGCCTATGGCTACACCTTC.

This clone was observed a handful of times. V and J are TRBV2 and TRBJ1-2; 7 bases fit TRBD1. With V trimmed by 10 bases and J by 5 bases, 4 bases remained unmatched. CDR1 SNHLY and CDR2 FYNNEI come from the germline V gene. The CDR3 consists of 11 residues. The CDR3 region has the DNA TGTGCCAACGAGGGACAGTATGGCTACACCTTC. This codes for CANEGQYGYTF.

V gene TRBV6-5 combines with J gene TRBJ1-2, with 9 nucleotides matching TRBD1. With V trimmed by 8 bases and J by 5 bases, 9 bases remained unmatched. The CDR3 sequence is 14 residues long. The germline V gene has CDR1 MNHEY and CDR2 SVGAGI. CDR3 amino acids: CASVAGTGSYGYTF. The CDR3 region has the DNA TGTGCCAGCGTGGCTGGGACAGGGAGTTATGGCTACACCTTC.

CDR3 residues: CASSLSASGGAGNEQFF. CDR3 nucleotides: TGTGCCAGCAGTTTATCGGCTAGCGGGGGGGCAGGTAATGAGCAGTTCTTC. The V and J genes are TRBV27 and TRBJ2-1, with 12 bases fitting TRBD2. The germline V gene has CDR1 MNHEY and CDR2 SMNVEV (reference sequence). J lost 7 bases, V lost 0 bases, and 7 bases had no gene match. The CDR3 sequence is 17 residues long.

V is TRBV7-3 and J is TRBJ1-5; 10 bases match TRBD1. The J segment lost 1 base and the V segment lost 2 bases, leaving 5 bases of the junction unmatched. This CDR3 comprises 17 residues. Germline CDR1 reads SGHTA; CDR2 reads FQGTGA. CDR3 region: CASSLGWTGGSNQPQHF. Written as DNA, the CDR3 is TGTGCCAGCAGCTTAGGATGGACAGGGGGAAGCAATCAGCCCCAGCATTTT.